This T cell receptor (beta chain) was found in a study of CD8+ T cells in alopecia areata. The treatment here: oral pan-JAK inhibitor, 5-10 mg twice daily. The CDR3 is 18 residues long. Trimming took off 2 bases at V and 1 base at J, with 22 bases between the two ends. Germline-derived CDR1 and CDR2 are SGHRS and YFSETQ. Extracted from the samples, RNA was reverse transcribed into cDNA to serve as the sequencing template. This table comes from immunoSEQ multiplex PCR, and its TCRdb copy is limited to in-frame clones, with some not included. The table has some 190,000 clones, around 60% seen once; the top ten hold about 1.3%.

The sequence was obtained from a human donor with alopecia areata. V gene TRBV5-1 combines with J gene TRBJ2-7, with D hard to call. Sequenced material: CD4+ T cells sorted from blood, taken at approximately week 50, from a patient treated with tofacitinib. The CDR3 here is CASSFDFDSPARSYEQYF. The CDR3 coding sequence is TGCGCCAGCAGCTTTGACTTTGATTCCCCGGCCAGATCCTACGAGCAGTACTTC.